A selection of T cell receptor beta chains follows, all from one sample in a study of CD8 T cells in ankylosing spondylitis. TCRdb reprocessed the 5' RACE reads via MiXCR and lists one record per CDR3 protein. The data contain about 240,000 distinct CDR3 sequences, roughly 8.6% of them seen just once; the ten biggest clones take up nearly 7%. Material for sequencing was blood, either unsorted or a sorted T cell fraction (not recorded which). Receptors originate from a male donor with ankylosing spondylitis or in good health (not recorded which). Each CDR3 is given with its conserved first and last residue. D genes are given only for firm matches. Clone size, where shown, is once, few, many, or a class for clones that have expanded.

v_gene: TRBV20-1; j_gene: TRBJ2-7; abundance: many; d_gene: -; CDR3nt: TGCAGTGCTAGCCCGGGGGTGAGGTCTGAGCAGTACTTC; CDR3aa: CSASPGVRSEQYF
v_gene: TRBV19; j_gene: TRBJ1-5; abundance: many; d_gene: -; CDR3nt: TGTGCCAGTAGACCGACCGTGGGGCCCCAGCATTTT; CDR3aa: CASRPTVGPQHF
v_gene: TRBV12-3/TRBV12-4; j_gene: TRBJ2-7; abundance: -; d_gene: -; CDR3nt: TGTGCCAGTGGACAGAGCTCCTACGAGCAGTACTTC; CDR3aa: CASGQSSYEQYF
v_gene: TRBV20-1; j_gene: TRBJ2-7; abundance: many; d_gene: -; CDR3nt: TGCAGTGCCGATGGAGATTACGAGCAGTACTTC; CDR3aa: CSADGDYEQYF
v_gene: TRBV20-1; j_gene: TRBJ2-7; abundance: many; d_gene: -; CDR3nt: TGCAGTGCTAACCCCCCAGGGGTTTCCTACGAGCAGTACTTC; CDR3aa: CSANPPGVSYEQYF
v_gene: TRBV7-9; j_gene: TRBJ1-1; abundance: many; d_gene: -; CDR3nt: TGTGCCAGCTCCTGGGAAAGGGCTGAAGCTTTCTTT; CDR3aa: CASSWERAEAFF
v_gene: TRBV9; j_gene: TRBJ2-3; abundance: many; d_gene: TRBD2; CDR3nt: TGTGCCAGCAGCGCTAGCGGTTATAGCACAGATACGCAGTATTTT; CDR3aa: CASSASGYSTDTQYF
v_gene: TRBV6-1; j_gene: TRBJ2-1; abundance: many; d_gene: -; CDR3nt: TGTGCCAGCACCAAGAACACTGGGTACAATGAGCAGTTCTTC; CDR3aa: CASTKNTGYNEQFF
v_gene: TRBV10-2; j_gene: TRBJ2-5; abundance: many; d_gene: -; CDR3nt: TGCGCCAGCAGTGAAAGACGGATCCAAGAGACCCAGTACTTC; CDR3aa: CASSERRIQETQYF
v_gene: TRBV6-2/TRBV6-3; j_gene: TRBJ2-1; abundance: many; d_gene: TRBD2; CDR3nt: TGTGCCAGCAGCTCCGCCCGCGGGGGGAGAAACCCATACGAGCAGTTCTTC; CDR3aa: CASSSARGGRNPYEQFF
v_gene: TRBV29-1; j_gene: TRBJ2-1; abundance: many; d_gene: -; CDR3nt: TGCAGCGTGAACCCCCTCAATGAGCAGTTCTTC; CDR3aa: CSVNPLNEQFF
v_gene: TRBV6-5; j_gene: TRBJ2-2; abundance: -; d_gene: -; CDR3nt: TGTGCCAGCAGTTACTCCCCGACGGGGACCGGGGAGCTGTTTTTT; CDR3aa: CASSYSPTGTGELFF
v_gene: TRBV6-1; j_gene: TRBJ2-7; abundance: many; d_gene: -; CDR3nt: TGTGCCAGCAGCCCAGTCGCAGGGCCTTCTCCTACGGACGAGCAGTACTTC; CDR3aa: CASSPVAGPSPTDEQYF
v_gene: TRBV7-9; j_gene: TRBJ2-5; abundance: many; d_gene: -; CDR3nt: TGTGCCAGCAGCGTTACAGGGCATGAGACCCAGTACTTC; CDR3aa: CASSVTGHETQYF
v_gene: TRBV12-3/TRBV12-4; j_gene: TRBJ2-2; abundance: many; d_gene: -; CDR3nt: TGTGCCAGCAGTTTAGTACGGGGTACCGGGGAGCTGTTTTTT; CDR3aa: CASSLVRGTGELFF
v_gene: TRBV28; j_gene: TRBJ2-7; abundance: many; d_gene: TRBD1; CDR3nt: TGTGCCAGCGGCGGAGGCCCAGGGGGCGGGTACGAGCAGTACTTC; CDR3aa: CASGGGPGGGYEQYF
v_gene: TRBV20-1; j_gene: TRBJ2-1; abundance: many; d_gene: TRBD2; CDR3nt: TGCAGTGCTAGACGTAGCGGGGGGTACAATGAGCAGTTCTTC; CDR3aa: CSARRSGGYNEQFF
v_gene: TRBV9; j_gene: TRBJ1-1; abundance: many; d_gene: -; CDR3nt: TGTGCCAGCAGCGCTAAGGACGGCGGAATCTCTGAAGCTTTCTTT; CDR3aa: CASSAKDGGISEAFF
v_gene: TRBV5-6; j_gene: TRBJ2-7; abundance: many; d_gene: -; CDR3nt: TGTGCCAGCAGCCGCCAAGGGACACTTACCGGGAGCGAGCAGTACTTC; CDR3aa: CASSRQGTLTGSEQYF
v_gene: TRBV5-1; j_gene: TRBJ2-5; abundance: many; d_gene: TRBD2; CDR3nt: TGCGCCAGCAGCTTCACGGGAGGCTCACAAGAGACCCAGTACTTC; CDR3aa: CASSFTGGSQETQYF
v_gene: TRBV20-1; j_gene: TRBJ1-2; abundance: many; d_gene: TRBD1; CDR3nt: TGCAGTGCTATGACAGGGGACGGCTACACCTTC; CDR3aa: CSAMTGDGYTF
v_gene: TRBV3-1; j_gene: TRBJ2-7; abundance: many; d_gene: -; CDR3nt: TGTGCCAGCAGCCAAGTAGACGAGCAGTACTTC; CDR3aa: CASSQVDEQYF
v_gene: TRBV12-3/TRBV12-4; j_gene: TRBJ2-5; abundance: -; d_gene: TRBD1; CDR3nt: TGTGCCAGCAGTTTTGGCCAGGGGGCGTCGGGGGAGACCCAGTACTTC; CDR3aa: CASSFGQGASGETQYF
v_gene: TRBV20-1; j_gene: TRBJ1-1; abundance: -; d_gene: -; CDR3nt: TGCAGTGCCACTCCCTTGGGGGTGGACACTGAAGCTTTCTTT; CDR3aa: CSATPLGVDTEAFF